This T cell receptor (beta chain) was sequenced for a study of blood T cell repertoires in COVID-19. Study information: COVID-19 samples, acute and convalescent, were from the United States, Italy and Spain. From T cells, B-cell-depleted T cells, or PBMCs came the material, which was cDNA or gDNA.

Germline V lookup: CDR1 SGHVS, CDR2 FQNEAQ. The CDR3 is 12 residues long. Trimming removed 1 base at V and 14 bases at J, with 12 bases between. Per the study methods: Using reference gene primer amplification, nucleated cell counts were estimated. TCRdb's table, derived via immunoSEQ multiplex PCR, lists solely in-frame clones and lacks some. That table supplies the V and J calls and clone size; D and trimming were determined from the DNA. Among 70,000 to 95,000 clones listed, 88% were seen once. J is TRBJ2-1 and V is TRBV7-8; maybe TRBD2 (5 bases). The specimen was peripheral blood. This clonotype originated in a woman older than 75 with active COVID-19. The CDR3 region has the DNA TGTGCCAGCAGCTTAGGTAGGGCCGGGGAGTTCTTC. Amino acid sequence: CASSLGRAGEFF. The full variable domain, rest sourced from reference TRBV7-8 and TRBJ2-1, is GAGVSQSPRYKVAKRGQDVALRCDPISGHVSLFWYQQALGQGPEFLTYFQNEAQLDKSGLPSDRFFAERPEGSVSTLKIQRTQQEDSAVYLCASSLGRAGEFFGPGTRLTVL.